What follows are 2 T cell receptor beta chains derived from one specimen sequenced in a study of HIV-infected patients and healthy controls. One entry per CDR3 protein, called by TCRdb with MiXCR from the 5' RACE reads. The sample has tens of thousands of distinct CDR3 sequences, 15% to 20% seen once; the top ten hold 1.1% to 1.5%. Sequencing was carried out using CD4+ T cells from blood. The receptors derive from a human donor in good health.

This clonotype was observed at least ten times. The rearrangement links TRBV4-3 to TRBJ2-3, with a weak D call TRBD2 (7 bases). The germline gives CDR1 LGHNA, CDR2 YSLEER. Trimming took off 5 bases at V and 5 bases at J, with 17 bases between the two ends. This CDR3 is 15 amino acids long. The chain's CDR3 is CASSARGGSGDTQYF. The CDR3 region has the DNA TGCGCCAGCAGCGCAAGGGGGGGTTCAGGAGATACGCAGTATTTT.

The DNA of the CDR3 is TGTGCCAGCAGTTTCGGCAGCACCCAGCAAGAGACCCAGTACTTC. As protein: CASSFGSTQQETQYF. This chain links TRBV12-3 or TRBV12-4 with TRBJ2-5; D remains unclear. V lost 3 bases and J 2 bases, leaving 13 bases between the germline ends. This CDR3 contains 15 residues.